The clone carrying this T cell receptor (beta chain) was observed at least ten times. CDR3-region Arm-PCR and iRepertoire HTBI primers produced the TCR beta libraries. TCRdb analysed the multiplex PCR reads with MiXCR anew, one entry per CDR3 protein. The sample lists some 410,000 distinct CDR3 sequences, roughly 15% occurring once. Documented time point: newly diagnosed GD, antithyroid drugs for less than 3 months. The TCR library was made from RNA extracted from PBMCs. The source of the sample is a study of regulatory T cells in long-lasting Graves disease. The germline V gene encodes CDR1 MDHEN and CDR2 SYDVKM. The J segment lost 3 bases and the V segment lost 3 bases, leaving 4 bases of the junction unmatched. This CDR3 has 14 residues. The same sample was also used in a study of T cells in Graves' hyperthyroidism and ophthalmopathy.

This clonotype was obtained from a woman in her twenties or thirties with Graves disease. The material sequenced was peripheral blood mononuclear cells (PBMCs), taken at new diagnosis, from a patient treated with antithyroid drugs. This chain joins TRBV28 and TRBJ2-7, with TRBD1 matching over 8 bases. CDR3 sequence reads: CASSFATGVYEQYF. DNA of the CDR3: TGTGCCAGCAGTTTTGCGACAGGGGTCTACGAGCAGTACTTC.